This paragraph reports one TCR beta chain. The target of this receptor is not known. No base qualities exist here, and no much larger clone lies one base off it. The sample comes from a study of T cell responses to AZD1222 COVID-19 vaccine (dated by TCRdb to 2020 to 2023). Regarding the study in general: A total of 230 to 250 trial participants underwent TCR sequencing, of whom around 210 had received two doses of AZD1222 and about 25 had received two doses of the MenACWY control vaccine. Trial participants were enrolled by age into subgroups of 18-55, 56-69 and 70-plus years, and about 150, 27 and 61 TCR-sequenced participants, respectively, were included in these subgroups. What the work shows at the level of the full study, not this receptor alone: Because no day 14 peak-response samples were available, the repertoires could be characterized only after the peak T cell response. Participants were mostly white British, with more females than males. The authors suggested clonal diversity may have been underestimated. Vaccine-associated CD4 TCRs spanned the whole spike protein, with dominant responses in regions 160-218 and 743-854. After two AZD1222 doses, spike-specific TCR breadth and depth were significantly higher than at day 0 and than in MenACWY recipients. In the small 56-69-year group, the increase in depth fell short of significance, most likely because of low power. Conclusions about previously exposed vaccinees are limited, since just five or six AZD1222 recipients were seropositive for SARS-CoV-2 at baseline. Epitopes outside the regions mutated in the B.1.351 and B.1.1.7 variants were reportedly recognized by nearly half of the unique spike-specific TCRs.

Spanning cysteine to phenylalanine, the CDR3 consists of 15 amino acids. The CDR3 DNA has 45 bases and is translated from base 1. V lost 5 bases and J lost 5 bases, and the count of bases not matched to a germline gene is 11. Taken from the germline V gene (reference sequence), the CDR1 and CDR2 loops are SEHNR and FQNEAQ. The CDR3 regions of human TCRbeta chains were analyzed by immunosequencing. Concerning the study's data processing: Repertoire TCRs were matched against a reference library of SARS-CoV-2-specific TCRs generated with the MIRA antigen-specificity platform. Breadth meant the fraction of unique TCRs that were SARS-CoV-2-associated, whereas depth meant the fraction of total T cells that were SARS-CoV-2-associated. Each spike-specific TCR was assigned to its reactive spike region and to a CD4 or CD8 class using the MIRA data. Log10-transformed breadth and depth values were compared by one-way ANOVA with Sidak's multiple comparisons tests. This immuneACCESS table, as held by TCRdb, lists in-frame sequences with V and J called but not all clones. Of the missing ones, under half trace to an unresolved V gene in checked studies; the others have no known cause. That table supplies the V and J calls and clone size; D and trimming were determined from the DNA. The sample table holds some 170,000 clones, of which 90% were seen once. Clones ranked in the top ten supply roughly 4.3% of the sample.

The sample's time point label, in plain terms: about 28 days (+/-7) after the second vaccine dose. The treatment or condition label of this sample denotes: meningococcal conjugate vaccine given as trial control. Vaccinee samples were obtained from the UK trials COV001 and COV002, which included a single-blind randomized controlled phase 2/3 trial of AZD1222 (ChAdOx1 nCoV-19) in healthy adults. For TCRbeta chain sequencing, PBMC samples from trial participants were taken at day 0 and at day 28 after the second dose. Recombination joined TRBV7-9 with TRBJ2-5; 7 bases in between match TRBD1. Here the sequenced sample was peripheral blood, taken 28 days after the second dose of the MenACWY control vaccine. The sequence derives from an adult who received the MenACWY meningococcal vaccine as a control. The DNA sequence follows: TGTGCCAGCAGCCTCACAGGGGAAGCCCGGGAGACCCAGTACTTC. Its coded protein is CASSLTGEARETQYF.